These 7 T cell receptor beta chains originate from one sample sequenced in a study of shared clonotypes between healthy human individuals. TCRdb's copy holds only in-frame clones and misses some; the assay was immunoSEQ multiplex PCR. Among 2,500,000 or so clones listed, 85% to 95% were seen once. The sample was naive CD4+ T cells from PBMCs. As to subset: CD45RA+ positively selected. The receptors here all came from a man between 18 and 29 years old in good health. Some clones in this sample may be carry-over from other donors' samples.

This clone was seen only once. CDR3 sequence (DNA): TGTGCCAGCAGCTTATACGCTCTAGCGGCCACAGATACGCAGTATTTT. This translates into CASSLYALAATDTQYF. The J gene is TRBJ2-3, the V gene TRBV7-6; the match to TRBD2 covers 7 bases. CDR3 size: 16 residues. The V gene's germline CDR1 is SGHVS and CDR2 FNYEAQ. V lost 2 bases, J lost 2 bases, and 7 bases stayed unmatched.

The genes are TRBV6-5 and TRBJ2-7; a possible D gene is TRBD1 (6 bases). The germline V gene has CDR1 MNHEY and CDR2 SVGAGI. V lost 2 bases and J lost 4, with 15 bases in between. The CDR3 has 15 amino acids. The CDR3 region is CASSYKGGPGYEQYF. CDR3 nucleotide sequence: TGTGCCAGCAGTTACAAAGGGGGTCCGGGGTACGAGCAGTACTTC.

The chain recombines TRBV11-2 with TRBJ2-5; unclear D gene. The CDR3 is 12 amino acids. V lost 0 bases, J lost 3 bases, and 2 bases lay in between. Germline V gene data show CDR1 as SGHAT and CDR2 as FQNNGV. CDR3 amino acids: CASSLEEETQYF. CDR3 DNA: TGTGCCAGCAGCTTAGAGGAAGAGACCCAGTACTTC.

The V and J genes are TRBV7-9 and TRBJ2-7; D gene uncertain. CDR3 size: 14 residues. The ends were cut back, 3 bases at V and 0 bases at J, with 9 bases in the middle. CDR1 SEHNR and CDR2 FQNEAQ come from the germline V gene (reference sequence). The CDR3, as DNA: TGTGCCAGCAGCTTTACGAGGAGCTCCTACGAGCAGTACTTC. It translates to CASSFTRSSYEQYF.

The chain links TRBV30 to TRBJ2-7; D may be TRBD2 (5 bases). Trimming stripped 4 bases from V and 6 bases from J, with 13 bases between. This CDR3 comprises 12 residues. Germline V gives CDR1 GTSNPN, CDR2 SVGIG (reference sequence). The CDR3 loop is CAWTSGWSEQYF. The DNA for the CDR3 is TGTGCCTGGACCAGCGGTTGGAGCGAGCAGTACTTC.

This clone was seen a single time. The rearrangement uses TRBV19 and TRBJ2-2, with D uncertain. This CDR3 spans 14 amino acids. Germline V lookup: CDR1 LNHDA, CDR2 SQIVND (reference sequence). V lost 5 bases and J 7 bases, leaving 14 bases between the germline ends. The DNA for the CDR3 is TGTGCCAGTAGTCCCTACTTTGCTTTCGGGGAGCTGTTTTTT. The encoded protein is CASSPYFAFGELFF.

Notes on this clone: A junction end diverges from the germline sequence, so it may reflect a read error. This sequence joins TRBV5-4 and TRBJ2-7; D might be TRBD1 (5 bases). The CDR3 runs to 13 residues. Germline loops: CDR1 SGHNT, CDR2 YYREEE (reference sequence). CDR3 sequence (DNA): TGTGCGAGCAGAAGGGGCGGAAACGACGAGCAGTACTTC. Residues: CASRRGGNDEQYF.